This T cell receptor (beta chain) appears in the sequencing data of a study of control samples from healthy donors and cancer patients. There are 18 residues in the CDR3. Germline-derived CDR1 and CDR2 are LNHDA and SQIVND (reference sequence). V lost 5 bases to trimming and J lost 3 bases, with 26 bases between them. TCRdb's copy holds only in-frame clones and misses some; the assay was immunoSEQ multiplex PCR. The sample records 95,000 to 150,000 clones, 85% to 90% being singletons. Sequencing input: blood. The chain combines TRBV19 with TRBJ2-7; TRBD1 might be the D (6 bases). The sequence was collected from a man in his thirties or forties in good health. The CDR3: CASSRSRGSSSTYYEQYF. DNA of the CDR3: TGTGCCAGTAGTCGAAGCAGGGGATCTTCTTCCACTTACTACGAGCAGTACTTC.